The TCR beta chain under discussion was sequenced for a study of cytomegalovirus exposure and HLA in healthy donors. On this clone itself: Its antigen is unidentified.

General study findings and limits: The productive fraction for most TCR beta V segments was about 87% or about 30% in an earlier analysis. Sequencing had likely introduced a cluster of highly shared sequence variants as an artifact. In a later analysis, V- and J-gene trimming of beta chains associated with a DCLRE1C missense variant, replicated independently. Upon later analysis, TCR association rates were observed to vary by HLA locus, being highest for DRB1 and lowest for HLA-C.

The V gene's germline CDR1 is MDHEN and CDR2 SYDVKM. The CDR3 runs 16 residues. The V gene end was trimmed by 5 bases and the J gene end by 6 bases; junction bases not matched to a gene: 7. This PCR relied on a set of 60 Vbeta primers and 13 Jbeta primers. TCRdb's copy holds only in-frame clones and misses some; the assay was immunoSEQ multiplex PCR. The sample gives around 170,000 clones, around 72% of which show up once; about 7.7% is in the top ten. The material sequenced was PBMCs. The chain joins TRBV28 to TRBJ2-3; 14 nucleotides agree with TRBD2. This receptor was taken from a woman in her forties in good health and CMV-seropositive. The CDR3 bases are TGTGCCAGCAGTCCCCGACTAGCGGGGGGGAGGGATACGCAGTATTTT. This gives the protein CASSPRLAGGRDTQYF.